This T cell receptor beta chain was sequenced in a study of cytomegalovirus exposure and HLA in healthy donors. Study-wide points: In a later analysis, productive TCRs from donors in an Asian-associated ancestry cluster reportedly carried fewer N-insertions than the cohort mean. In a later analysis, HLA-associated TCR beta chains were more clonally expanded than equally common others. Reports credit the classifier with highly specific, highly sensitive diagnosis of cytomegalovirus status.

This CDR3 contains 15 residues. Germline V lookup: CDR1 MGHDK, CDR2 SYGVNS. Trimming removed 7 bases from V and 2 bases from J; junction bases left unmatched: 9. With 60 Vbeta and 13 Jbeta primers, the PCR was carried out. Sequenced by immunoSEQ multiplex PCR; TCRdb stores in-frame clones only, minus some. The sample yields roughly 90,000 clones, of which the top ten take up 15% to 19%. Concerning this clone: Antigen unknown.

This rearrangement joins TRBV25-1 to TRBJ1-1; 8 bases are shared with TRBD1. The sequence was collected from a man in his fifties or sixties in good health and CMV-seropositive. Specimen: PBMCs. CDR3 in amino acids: CASTPDRAFNTEAFF. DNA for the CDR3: TGTGCCAGCACACCGGACAGGGCCTTTAACACTGAAGCTTTCTTT.